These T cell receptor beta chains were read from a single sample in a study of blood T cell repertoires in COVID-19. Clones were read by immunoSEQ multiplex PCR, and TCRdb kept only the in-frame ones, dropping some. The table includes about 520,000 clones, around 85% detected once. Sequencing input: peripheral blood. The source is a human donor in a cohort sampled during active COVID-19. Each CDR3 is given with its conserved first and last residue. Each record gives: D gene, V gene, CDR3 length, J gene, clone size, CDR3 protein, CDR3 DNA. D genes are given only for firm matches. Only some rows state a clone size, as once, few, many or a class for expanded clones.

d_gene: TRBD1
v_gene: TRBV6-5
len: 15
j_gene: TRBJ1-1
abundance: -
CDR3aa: CASSSDRVQSTEAFF
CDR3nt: TGTGCCAGCAGTAGTGACAGGGTCCAGAGCACTGAAGCTTTCTTT

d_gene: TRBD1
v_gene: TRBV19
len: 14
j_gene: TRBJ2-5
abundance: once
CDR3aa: CASSMRGDRETQYF
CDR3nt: TGTGCCAGTAGTATGAGGGGGGACAGGGAGACCCAGTACTTC

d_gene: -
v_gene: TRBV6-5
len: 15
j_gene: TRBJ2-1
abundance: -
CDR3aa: CASRNGGSRYNEQFF
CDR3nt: TGTGCCAGCAGGAACGGAGGCTCGCGCTACAATGAGCAGTTCTTC

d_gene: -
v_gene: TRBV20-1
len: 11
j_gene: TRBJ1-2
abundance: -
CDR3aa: CSATLLTGYTF
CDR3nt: TGCAGTGCCACTCTCCTCACTGGCTACACCTTC

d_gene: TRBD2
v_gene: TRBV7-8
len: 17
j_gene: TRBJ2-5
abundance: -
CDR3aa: CASRGEAMRETQETQYF
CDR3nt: TGTGCCAGCAGGGGAGAGGCGATGCGGGAGACCCAAGAGACCCAGTACTTC

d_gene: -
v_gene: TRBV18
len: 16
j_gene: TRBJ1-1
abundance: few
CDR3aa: CASSPWSGVVNTEAFF
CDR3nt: TGTGCCAGCTCACCTTGGTCAGGGGTCGTGAACACTGAAGCTTTCTTT

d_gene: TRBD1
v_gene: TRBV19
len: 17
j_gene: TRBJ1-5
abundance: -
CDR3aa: CASSIDQGQFRNQPQHF
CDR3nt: TGTGCCAGTAGTATAGACCAGGGACAGTTCCGCAATCAGCCCCAGCATTTT

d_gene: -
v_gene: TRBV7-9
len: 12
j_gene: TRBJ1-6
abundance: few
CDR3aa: CASSLMRGPLHF
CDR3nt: TGTGCCAGCAGCTTAATGCGAGGGCCCCTCCACTTT

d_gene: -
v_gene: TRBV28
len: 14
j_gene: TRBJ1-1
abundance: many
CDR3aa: CASSLTAMNTEAFF
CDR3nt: TGTGCCAGCAGTTTGACAGCCATGAACACTGAAGCTTTCTTT

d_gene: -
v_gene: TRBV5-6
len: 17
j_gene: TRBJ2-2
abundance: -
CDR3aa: CASSPEGEGANTGELFF
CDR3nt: TGTGCCAGCAGCCCCGAGGGGGAGGGGGCGAACACCGGGGAGCTGTTTTTT

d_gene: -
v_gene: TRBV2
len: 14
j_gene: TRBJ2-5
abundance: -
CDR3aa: CASTAVSSQETQYF
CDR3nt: TGTGCCAGCACCGCGGTCAGTTCTCAAGAGACCCAGTACTTC

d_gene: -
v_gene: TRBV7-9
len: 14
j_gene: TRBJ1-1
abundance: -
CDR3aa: CASSNTRTGDEAFF
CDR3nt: TGTGCCAGCAGCAACACCCGGACGGGGGATGAGGCTTTCTTT

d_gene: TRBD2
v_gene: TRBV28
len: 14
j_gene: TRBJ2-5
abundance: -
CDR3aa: CASRLSGSAETQYF
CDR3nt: TGTGCCAGCAGACTTAGCGGGAGTGCAGAGACCCAGTACTTC

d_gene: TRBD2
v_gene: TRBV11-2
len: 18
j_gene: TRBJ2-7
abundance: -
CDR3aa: CASSFRTSGARAYYEQYF
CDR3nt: TGTGCCAGCAGCTTCCGGACTAGCGGGGCGAGGGCATACTACGAGCAGTACTTC

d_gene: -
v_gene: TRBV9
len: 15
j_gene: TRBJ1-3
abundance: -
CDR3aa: CASSGQAFSGNTIYF
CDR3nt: TGTGCCAGCAGCGGACAGGCTTTCTCTGGAAACACCATATATTTT

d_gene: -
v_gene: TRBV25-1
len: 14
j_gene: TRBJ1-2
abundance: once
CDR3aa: CASSASTVWYGYTF
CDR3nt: TGTGCCAGCAGTGCCAGTACAGTATGGTATGGCTACACCTTC

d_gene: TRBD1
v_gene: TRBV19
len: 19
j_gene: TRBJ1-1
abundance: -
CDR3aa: CASTFYRDRDLVVNTEAFF
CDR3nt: TGTGCCAGTACCTTTTACCGGGACAGGGACCTGGTTGTGAACACTGAAGCTTTCTTT

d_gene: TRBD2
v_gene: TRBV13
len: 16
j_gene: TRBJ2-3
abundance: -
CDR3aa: CASSFPIREGSDTQYF
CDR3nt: TGTGCCAGCAGCTTTCCCATAAGGGAGGGAAGCGATACGCAGTATTTT

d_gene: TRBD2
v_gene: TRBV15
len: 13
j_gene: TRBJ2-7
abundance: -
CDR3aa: CATSRELGLAGDF
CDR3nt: TGTGCCACCAGCAGAGAATTGGGACTAGCGGGCGATTTC

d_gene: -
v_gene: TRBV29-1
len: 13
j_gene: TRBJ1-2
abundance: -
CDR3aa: CSVERRESYGYTF
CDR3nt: TGCAGCGTTGAACGGCGGGAATCCTATGGCTACACCTTC

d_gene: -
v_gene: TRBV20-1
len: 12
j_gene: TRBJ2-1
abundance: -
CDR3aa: CSASGANNEQFF
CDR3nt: TGCAGTGCTAGTGGCGCCAACAATGAGCAGTTCTTC

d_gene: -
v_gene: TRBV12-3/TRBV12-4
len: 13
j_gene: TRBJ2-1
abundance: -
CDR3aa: CASIPSGYNEQFF
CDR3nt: TGTGCCAGCATTCCTAGTGGGTACAATGAGCAGTTCTTC

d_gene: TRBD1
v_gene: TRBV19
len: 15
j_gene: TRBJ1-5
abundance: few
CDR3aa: CASSGGTAKGQPQHF
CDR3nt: TGTGCCAGTAGTGGGGGGACAGCCAAGGGTCAGCCCCAGCATTTT

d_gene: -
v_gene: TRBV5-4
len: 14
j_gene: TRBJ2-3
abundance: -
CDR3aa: CASTQRSSTDTQYF
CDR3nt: TGTGCCAGCACCCAGCGGTCTAGCACAGATACGCAGTATTTT

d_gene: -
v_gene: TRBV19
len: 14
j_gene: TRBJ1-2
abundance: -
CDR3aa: CASSIPGIGDGYTF
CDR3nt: TGTGCCAGTAGTATTCCAGGGATCGGCGATGGCTACACCTTC

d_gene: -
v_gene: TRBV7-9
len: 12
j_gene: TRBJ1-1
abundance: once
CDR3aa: CASSLDRTEAFF
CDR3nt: TGTGCCAGCAGCTTAGATCGTACTGAAGCTTTCTTT

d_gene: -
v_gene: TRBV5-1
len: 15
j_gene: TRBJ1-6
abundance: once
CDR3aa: CASSPEGGTESPLHF
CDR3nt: TGCGCCAGCAGCCCGGAGGGGGGGACGGAATCACCCCTCCACTTT

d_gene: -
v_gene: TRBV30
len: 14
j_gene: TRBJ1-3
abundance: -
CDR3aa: CAWNLGDSGNTIYF
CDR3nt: TGTGCCTGGAACTTGGGAGACTCTGGAAACACCATATATTTT

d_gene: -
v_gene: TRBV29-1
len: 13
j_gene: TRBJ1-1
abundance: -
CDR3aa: CSVSTELNTEAFF
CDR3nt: TGCAGCGTTTCGACAGAGTTGAACACTGAAGCTTTCTTT

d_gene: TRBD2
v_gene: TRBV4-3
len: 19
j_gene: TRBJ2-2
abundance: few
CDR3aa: CASSQDSGVGGRLAGELFF
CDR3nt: TGCGCCAGCAGCCAAGACTCGGGGGTCGGGGGGAGACTCGCCGGGGAGCTGTTTTTT

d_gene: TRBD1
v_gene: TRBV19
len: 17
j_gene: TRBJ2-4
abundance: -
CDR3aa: CASSTYGQGASKNIQYF
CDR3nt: TGTGCCAGTAGTACCTATGGACAGGGGGCATCCAAAAACATTCAGTACTTC

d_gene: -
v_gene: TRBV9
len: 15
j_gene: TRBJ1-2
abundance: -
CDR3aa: CASSVGHDRNYGYTF
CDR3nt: TGTGCCAGCAGCGTAGGGCACGACAGGAACTATGGCTACACCTTC

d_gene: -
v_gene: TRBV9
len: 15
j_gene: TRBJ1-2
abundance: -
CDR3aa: CASSAGPRGNYGYTF
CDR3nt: TGTGCCAGCAGCGCGGGACCCAGGGGAAACTATGGCTACACCTTC

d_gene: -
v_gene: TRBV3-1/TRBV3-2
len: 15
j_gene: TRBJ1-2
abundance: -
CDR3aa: CASSPHDQGSKGYTF
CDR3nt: TGTGCCAGCAGCCCGCATGACCAGGGTAGTAAAGGCTACACCTTC

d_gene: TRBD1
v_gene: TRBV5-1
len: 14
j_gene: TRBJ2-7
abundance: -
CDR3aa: CASSAGGTGSEQYF
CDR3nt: TGCGCCAGCAGCGCCGGGGGGACAGGGTCCGAGCAGTACTTC

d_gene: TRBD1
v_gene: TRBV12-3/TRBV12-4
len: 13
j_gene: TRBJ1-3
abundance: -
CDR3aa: CASITGGGNTIYF
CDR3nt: TGTGCCAGCATTACAGGGGGTGGAAACACCATATATTTT

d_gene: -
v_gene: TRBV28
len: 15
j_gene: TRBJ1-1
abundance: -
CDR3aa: CASSLPRGMNTEAFF
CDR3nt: TGTGCCAGCAGTTTACCCCGGGGAATGAACACTGAAGCTTTCTTT

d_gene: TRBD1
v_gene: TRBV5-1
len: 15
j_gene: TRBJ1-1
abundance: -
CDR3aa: CASSLAGQGYTEAFF
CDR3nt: TGCGCCAGCAGCTTGGCCGGACAGGGTTACACTGAAGCTTTCTTT

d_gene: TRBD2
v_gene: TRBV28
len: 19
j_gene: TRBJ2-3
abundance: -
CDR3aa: CASSRTGLAGGRGTDTQYF
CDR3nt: TGTGCCAGCAGTCGAACGGGACTAGCGGGAGGTCGGGGCACAGATACGCAGTATTTT

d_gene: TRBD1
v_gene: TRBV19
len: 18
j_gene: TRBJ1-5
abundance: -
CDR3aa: CASSNSRPGQGSNQPQHF
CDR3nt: TGTGCCAGTAGCAACTCTCGACCGGGACAGGGATCCAATCAGCCCCAGCATTTT

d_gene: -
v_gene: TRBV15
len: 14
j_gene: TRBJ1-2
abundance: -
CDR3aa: CATSVNRRGDGYTF
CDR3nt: TGTGCCACCAGTGTCAACAGGCGGGGCGACGGCTACACCTTC

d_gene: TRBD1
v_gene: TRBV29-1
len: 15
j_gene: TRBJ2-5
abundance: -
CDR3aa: CSVLDRQGAVKTQYF
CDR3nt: TGCAGCGTCCTCGACCGACAGGGGGCTGTAAAGACCCAGTACTTC

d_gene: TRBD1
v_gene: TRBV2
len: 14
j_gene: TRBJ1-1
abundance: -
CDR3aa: CASSVDRGNTEAFF
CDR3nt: TGTGCCAGCAGTGTCGACAGGGGGAACACTGAAGCTTTCTTT

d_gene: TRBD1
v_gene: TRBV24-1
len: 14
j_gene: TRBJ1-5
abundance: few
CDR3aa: CATSERGPNQPQHF
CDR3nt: TGTGCCACCAGTGAAAGGGGGCCTAATCAGCCCCAGCATTTT

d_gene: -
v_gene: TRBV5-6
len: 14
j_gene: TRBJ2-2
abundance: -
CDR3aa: CASSIRQAWRELFF
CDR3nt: TGTGCCAGCAGCATCCGACAGGCTTGGCGGGAGCTGTTTTTT

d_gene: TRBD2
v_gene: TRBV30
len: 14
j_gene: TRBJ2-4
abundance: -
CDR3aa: CAWEGAGVKDIQYF
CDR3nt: TGTGCCTGGGAGGGAGCGGGAGTAAAAGACATTCAGTACTTC

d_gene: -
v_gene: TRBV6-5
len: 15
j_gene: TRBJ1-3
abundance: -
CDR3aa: CARGGPGRSGNTIYF
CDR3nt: TGTGCCAGAGGGGGACCTGGACGGTCTGGAAACACCATATATTTT

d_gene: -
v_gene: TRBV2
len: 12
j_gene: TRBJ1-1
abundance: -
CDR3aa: CASSYDRYEAFF
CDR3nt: TGTGCCAGCAGTTATGACAGGTATGAAGCTTTCTTT

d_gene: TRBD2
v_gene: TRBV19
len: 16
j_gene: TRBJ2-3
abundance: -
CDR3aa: CASSRLAGDGTDTQYF
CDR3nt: TGTGCCAGTAGCCGACTAGCGGGAGATGGCACAGATACGCAGTATTTT

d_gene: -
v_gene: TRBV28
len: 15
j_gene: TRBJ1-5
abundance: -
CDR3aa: CASRNRIHSNQPQHF
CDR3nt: TGTGCCAGCAGGAACAGAATACATAGCAATCAGCCCCAGCATTTT

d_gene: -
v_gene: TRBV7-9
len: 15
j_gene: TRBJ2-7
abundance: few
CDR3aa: CASSLGTASSYEQYF
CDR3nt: TGTGCCAGCAGCTTAGGGACAGCAAGCTCCTACGAGCAGTACTTC

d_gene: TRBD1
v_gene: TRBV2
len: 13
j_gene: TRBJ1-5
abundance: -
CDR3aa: CASKQGTNQPQHF
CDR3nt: TGTGCCAGCAAACAGGGGACGAATCAGCCCCAGCATTTT

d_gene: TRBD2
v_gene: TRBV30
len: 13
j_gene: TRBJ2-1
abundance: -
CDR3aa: CAWASGRESEQFF
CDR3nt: TGTGCCTGGGCTAGCGGGAGGGAAAGTGAGCAGTTCTTC

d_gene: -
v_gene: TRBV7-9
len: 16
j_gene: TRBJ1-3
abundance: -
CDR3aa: CASSLTGRDSGNTIYF
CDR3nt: TGTGCCAGCAGCTTAACCGGACGGGACTCTGGAAACACCATATATTTT

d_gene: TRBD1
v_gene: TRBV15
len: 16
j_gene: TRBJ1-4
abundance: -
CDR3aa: CATSSTTGVTNEKLFF
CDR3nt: TGTGCCACCAGCAGTACGACAGGGGTAACTAATGAAAAACTGTTTTTT

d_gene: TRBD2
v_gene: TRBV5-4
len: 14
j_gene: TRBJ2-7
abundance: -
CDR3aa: CASSLRGERYEQYF
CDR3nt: TGTGCCAGCAGCTTGCGGGGGGAGCGCTACGAGCAGTACTTC

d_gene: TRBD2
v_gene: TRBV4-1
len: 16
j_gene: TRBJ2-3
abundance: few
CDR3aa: CASSQDRAGVENTQYF
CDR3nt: TGCGCCAGCAGCCAAGATCGGGCGGGAGTCGAGAATACGCAGTATTTT

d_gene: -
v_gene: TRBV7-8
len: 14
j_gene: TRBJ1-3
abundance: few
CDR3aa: CASKPRGSGNTIYF
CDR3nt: TGTGCCAGCAAACCGAGGGGGTCCGGAAACACCATATATTTT

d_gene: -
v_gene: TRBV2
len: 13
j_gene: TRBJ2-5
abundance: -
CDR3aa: CASSEDYQETQYF
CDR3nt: TGTGCCAGCAGTGAAGACTACCAAGAGACCCAGTACTTC

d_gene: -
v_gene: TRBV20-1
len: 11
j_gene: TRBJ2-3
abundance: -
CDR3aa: CSARGGLTQYF
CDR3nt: TGCAGTGCTAGGGGAGGACTAACGCAGTATTTT